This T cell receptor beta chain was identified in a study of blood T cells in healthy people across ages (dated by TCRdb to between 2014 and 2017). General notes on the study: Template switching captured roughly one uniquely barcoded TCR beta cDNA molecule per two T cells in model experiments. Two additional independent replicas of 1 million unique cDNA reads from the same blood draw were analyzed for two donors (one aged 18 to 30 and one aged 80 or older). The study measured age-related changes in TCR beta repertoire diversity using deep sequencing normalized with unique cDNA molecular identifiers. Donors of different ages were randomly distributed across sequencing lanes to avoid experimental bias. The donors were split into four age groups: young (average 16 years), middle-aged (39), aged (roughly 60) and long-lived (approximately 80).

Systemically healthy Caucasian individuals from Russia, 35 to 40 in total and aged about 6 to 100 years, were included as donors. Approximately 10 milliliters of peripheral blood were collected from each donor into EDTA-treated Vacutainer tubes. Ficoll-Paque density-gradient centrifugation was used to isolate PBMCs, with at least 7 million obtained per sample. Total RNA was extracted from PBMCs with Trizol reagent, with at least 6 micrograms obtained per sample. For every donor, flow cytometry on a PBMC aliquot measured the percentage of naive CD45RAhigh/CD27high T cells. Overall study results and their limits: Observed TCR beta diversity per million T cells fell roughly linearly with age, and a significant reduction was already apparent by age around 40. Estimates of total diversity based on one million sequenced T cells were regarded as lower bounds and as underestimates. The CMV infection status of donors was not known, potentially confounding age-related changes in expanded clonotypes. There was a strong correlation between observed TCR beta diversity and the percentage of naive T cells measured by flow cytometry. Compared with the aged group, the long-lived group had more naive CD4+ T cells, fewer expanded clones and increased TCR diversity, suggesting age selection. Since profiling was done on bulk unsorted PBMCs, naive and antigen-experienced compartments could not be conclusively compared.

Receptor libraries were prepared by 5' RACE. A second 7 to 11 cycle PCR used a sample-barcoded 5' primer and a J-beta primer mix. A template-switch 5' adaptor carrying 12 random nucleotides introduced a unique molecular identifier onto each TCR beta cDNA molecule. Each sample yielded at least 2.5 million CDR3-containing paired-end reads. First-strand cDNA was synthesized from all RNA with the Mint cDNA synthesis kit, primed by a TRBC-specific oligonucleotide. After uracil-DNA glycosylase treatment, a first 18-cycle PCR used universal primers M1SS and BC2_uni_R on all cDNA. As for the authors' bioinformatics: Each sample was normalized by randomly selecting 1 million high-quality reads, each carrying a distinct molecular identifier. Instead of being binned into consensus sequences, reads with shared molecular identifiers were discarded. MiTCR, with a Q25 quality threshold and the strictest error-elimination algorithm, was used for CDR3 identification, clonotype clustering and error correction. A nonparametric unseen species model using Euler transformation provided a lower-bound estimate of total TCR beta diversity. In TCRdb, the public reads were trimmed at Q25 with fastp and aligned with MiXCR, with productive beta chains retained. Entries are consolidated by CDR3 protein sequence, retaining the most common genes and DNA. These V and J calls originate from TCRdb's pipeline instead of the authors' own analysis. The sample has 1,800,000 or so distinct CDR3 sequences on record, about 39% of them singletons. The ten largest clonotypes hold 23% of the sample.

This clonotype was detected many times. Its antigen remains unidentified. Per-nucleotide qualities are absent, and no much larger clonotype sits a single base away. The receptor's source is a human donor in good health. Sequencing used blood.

The CDR3 reads CASSLGQVPKQYF. The DNA sequence reads TGTGCCAGCAGTTTAGGACAGGTACCTAAGCAGTACTTC. The chain employs TRBV12-3 or TRBV12-4 and TRBJ2-7, and possibly TRBD1, on 6 matching bases. V loses 1 base, J loses 8 bases, and the germline ends lie 12 bases apart. The CDR3 covers 13 residues, taking in both the cysteine and the phenylalanine. Left in the record is the CDR3 DNA by itself, 39 bases read in frame from the first base.